The TCR beta chain described here comes from a study of low-dose radiotherapy and immunotherapy resistance in tumors. Overall study context: Treatment of Cohort 1 consisted of 0.5 Gy per fraction every 2 weeks, adding up to 6.5 Gy. Every two weeks, cyclophosphamide 200 mg/m2 was infused one day before radiation plus immunotherapy.

The table lists this clonotype with many counts. This CDR3 region has 17 residues. V lost 3 bases and J 1 base, leaving 20 bases between the germline ends. CDR1 DFQATT and CDR2 SNEGSKA come from the germline V gene (reference sequence). With TRAV- and TRBV-specific primers, first-strand cDNA was made, covering the alpha and beta chains. The TCRs were subjected to amplification over around 19 PCR cycles employing a constant-region primer in conjunction with a V-primer adapter. Each CDR3 protein gets one entry after TCRdb re-called the reads with MiXCR. The sample yields approximately 84,000 distinct CDR3 sequences, roughly 17% seen once. As to time point: after trial treatment. Treatment specified: LDRT plus nivolumab, ipilimumab, low-dose cyclophosphamide and aspirin (RACIN trial).

The receptor's source is a male donor with prostate cancer. This specimen was PBMCs, taken after low-dose radiotherapy plus immunotherapy. The chain is built from TRBV20-1 and TRBJ2-3; possible D gene TRBD1, 6 bases. The CDR3 DNA reads TGCAGTGCTAGCCCACGAGGCAGGGGTGGGGGCACAGATACGCAGTATTTT. The encoded protein is CSASPRGRGGGTDTQYF.